This T cell receptor beta chain stems from a study of T cell repertoires in cytomegalovirus infection. Study results and limitations: The response measured ex vivo was dominated by TCR beta clonotypes (HLA-C-restricted and CMV-specific). Cumulative frequency (of public TCR beta family members) identified carriers of CMV plus the relevant HLA.

Notes on this clonotype: Antigen: not known.

V was shortened by 3 bases and J by 8 bases, with 8 bases between the two germline ends. In germline, CDR1 is SGDLS, CDR2 YYNGEE. This CDR3 has 11 amino acids. From the reads, TCRdb called clonotypes with MiXCR, one entry per CDR3 protein. The table shows fewer than 950,000 distinct CDR3 sequences, with around a third occurring only once. The chain links TRBV9 to TRBJ1-2; D unresolved. Sequenced here: cultured CD8+ T cells from PBMCs, sampled from culture after CMV antigen stimulation. This sequence was found in a human donor in good health (CMV status not recorded). Some clones in this sample may be carry-over from other donors' samples. The CDR3 region is CASSARTGYTF. For the CDR3, the DNA is TGTGCCAGCAGCGCCCGGACGGGCTACACCTTC.